This record looks at one TCR beta chain sequence and its context. The data belong to a study of early T cells in non-severe SARS-CoV-2 infection. About the research overall: Sequencing targeted bulk RNA from unsorted whole blood, leaving chains unpaired.

Each CDR3 protein is one row after TCRdb ran MiXCR on the 5' RACE reads. The sample lists under 35,000 distinct CDR3 sequences; about 10% were seen once. Sample: whole blood. The receptor was derived from an adult who was a healthcare worker with PCR-confirmed SARS-CoV-2 infection or an uninfected control (not recorded which).

CDR3 bases: TGTGCCAGCAGCACCCCGTACGGTTCACAAGAGACCCAGTACTTC. It translates to CASSTPYGSQETQYF. The chain joins TRBV13 to TRBJ2-5; no clear D. Trimming cost V 5 bases and J 2 bases, with 15 bases left between them. CDR1 is PRHDT, CDR2 FYEKMQ, per germline (reference sequence). The CDR3 is made up of 15 amino acids.